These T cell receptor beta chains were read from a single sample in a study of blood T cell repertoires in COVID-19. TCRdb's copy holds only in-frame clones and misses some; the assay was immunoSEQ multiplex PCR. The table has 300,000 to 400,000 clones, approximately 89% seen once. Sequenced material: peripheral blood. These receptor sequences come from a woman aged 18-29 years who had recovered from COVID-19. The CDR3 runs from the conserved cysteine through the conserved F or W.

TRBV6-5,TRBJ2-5,CASTTRETQYF
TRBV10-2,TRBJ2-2,CASSESQDRNTGELFF
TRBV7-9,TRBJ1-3,CASSSATDRRNTIYF
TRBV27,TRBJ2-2,CASSLDFRNTGELFF
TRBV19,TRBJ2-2,CASSIDHGPGELFF
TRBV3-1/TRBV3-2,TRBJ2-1,CASSPYPSEAYNEQFF
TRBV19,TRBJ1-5,CASRGTGDQPQHF
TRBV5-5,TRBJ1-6,CASSLGATDNSPLHF
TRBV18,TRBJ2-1,CASSRLAMSSYNEQFF
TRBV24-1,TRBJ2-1,CATSAVKGDYNEQFF
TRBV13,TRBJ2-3,CASSLGAGPISTDTQYF
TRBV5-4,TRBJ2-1,CASSLPSGNYNEQFF
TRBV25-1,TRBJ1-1,CASSEYYGTVNTEAFF
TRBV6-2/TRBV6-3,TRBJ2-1,CASSYWGLIPYNEQFF
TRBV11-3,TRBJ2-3,CASSFGTSGYTDTQYF
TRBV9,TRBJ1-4,CASSAHPGTDNEKLFF
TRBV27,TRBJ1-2,CASSSHPGTGDPTGYGYTF
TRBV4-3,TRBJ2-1,CASSQDWAGGPNNEQFF
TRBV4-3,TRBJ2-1,CASSQESLLAGGHEQFF
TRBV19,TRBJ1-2,CASTWPSTGGYTF
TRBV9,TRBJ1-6,CASSNRGNNSPLHF
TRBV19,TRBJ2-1,CASSTLAGAYNEQFF
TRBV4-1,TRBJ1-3,CASSLDRGSGNTIYF
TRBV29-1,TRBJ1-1,CSDRTGGTEAFF
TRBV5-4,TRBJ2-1,CASSQAGNEQFF
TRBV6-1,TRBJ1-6,CASSDSGLINSPLHF
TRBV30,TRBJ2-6,CAWRGTAGANVLTF
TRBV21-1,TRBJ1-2,CASSKLPSPGTGEYGYTF
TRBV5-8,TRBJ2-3,CASSTSGTSVDTQYF